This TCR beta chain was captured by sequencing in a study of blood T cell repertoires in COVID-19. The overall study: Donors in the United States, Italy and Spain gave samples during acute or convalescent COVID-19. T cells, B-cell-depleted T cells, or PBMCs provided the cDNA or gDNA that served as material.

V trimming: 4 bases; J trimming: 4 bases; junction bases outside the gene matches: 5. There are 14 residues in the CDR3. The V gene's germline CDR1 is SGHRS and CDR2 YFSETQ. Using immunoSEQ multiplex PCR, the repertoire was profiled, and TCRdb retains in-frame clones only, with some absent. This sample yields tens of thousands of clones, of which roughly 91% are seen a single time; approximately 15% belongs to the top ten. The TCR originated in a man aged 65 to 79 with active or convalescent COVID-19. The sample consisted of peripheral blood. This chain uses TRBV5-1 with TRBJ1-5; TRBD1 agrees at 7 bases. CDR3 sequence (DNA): TGCGCCAGCAGCCCGGGACAGACAAATCAGCCCCAGCATTTT. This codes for CASSPGQTNQPQHF. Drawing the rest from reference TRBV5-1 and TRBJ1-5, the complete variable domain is KAGVTQTPRYLIKTRGQQVTLSCSPISGHRSVSWYQQTPGQGLQFLFEYFSETQRNKGNFPGRFSGRQFSNSRSEMNVSTLELGDSALYLCASSPGQTNQPQHFGDGTRLSIL.